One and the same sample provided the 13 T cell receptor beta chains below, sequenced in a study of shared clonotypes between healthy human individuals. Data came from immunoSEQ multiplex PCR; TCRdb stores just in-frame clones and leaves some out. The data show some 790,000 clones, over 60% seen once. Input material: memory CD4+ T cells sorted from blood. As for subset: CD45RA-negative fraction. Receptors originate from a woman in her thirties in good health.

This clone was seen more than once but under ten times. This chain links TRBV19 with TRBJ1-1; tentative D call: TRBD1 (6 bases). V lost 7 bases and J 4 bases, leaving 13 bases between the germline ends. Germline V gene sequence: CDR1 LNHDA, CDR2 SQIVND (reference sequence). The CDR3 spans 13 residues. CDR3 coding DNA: TGTGCCAGTACCTACATAGGGGGCACTGAAGCTTTCTTT. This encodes CASTYIGGTEAFF.

CDR3 protein: CATQTETQYF. Written as DNA, the CDR3 is TGTGCCACCCAAACCGAGACCCAGTACTTC. The rearrangement uses TRBV28 and TRBJ2-5; the D is unclear. Per germline, CDR1 MDHEN and CDR2 SYDVKM. Trimming removed 10 bases at V and 5 bases at J, with 8 bases between. The CDR3 is 10 amino acids. The full variable domain, completed using reference TRBV28 and TRBJ2-5, is DVKVTQSSRYLVKRTGEKVFLECVQDMDHENMFWYRQDPGLGLRLIYFSYDVKMKEKGDIPEGYSVSREKKERFSLILESASTNQTSMYLCATQTETQYFGPGTRLLVL.

The DNA for the CDR3 is TGTGCCAGCAGTTTACGTCTGGGGCAGTACTACGAGCAGTACTTC. Translating it yields CASSLRLGQYYEQYF. The rearrangement uses TRBV27 and TRBJ2-7; D might be TRBD1 (5 bases). The CDR3 is made up of 15 amino acids. Trimming took off 2 bases at V and 3 bases at J, with 14 bases between the two ends. Germline CDR1 is MNHEY and CDR2 is SMNVEV (reference sequence).

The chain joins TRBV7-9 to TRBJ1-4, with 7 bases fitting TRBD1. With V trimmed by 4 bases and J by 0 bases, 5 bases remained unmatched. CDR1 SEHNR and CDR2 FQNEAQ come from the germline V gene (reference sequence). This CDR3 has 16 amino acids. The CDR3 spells CASSSTGRTTNEKLFF. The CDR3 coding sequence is TGTGCCAGCAGCTCGACAGGGAGGACAACTAATGAAAAACTGTTTTTT.

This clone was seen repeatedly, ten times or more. The CDR3 protein is CASSLGWRDNEQYF. CDR3 DNA sequence: TGCGCCAGCAGCCTAGGATGGCGGGACAACGAGCAGTACTTC. The chain combines TRBV5-1 with TRBJ2-7; D may match TRBD1 or TRBD2 (6 bases each). This CDR3 is 14 amino acids long. CDR1 SGHRS and CDR2 YFSETQ come from the germline V gene. Between the trimmed V and J ends, which lost 4 bases and 5 bases, there was a span of 16 bases.

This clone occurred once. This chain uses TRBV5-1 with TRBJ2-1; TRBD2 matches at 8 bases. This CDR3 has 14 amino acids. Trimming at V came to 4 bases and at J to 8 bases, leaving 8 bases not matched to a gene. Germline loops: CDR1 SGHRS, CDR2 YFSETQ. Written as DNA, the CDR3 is TGCGCCAGCAGCATTCGGGGGCGGGAGGATGAGCAGTTCTTC. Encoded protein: CASSIRGREDEQFF.

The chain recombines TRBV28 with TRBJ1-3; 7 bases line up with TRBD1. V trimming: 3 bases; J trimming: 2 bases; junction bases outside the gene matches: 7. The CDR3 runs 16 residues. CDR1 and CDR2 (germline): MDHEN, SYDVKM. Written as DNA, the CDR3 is TGTGCCAGCAGTTTTGAAGGGACAGAAGCTGGAAACACCATATATTTT. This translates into CASSFEGTEAGNTIYF. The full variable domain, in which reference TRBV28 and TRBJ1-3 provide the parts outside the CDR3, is DVKVTQSSRYLVKRTGEKVFLECVQDMDHENMFWYRQDPGLGLRLIYFSYDVKMKEKGDIPEGYSVSREKKERFSLILESASTNQTSMYLCASSFEGTEAGNTIYFGEGSWLTVV.

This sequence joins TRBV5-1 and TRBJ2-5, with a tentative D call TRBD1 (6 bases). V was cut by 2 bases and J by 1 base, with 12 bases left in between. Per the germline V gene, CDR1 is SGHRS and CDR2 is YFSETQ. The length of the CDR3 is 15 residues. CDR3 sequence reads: CASSFNRGGQETQYF. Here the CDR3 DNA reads TGCGCCAGCAGCTTTAACCGAGGGGGCCAAGAGACCCAGTACTTC.

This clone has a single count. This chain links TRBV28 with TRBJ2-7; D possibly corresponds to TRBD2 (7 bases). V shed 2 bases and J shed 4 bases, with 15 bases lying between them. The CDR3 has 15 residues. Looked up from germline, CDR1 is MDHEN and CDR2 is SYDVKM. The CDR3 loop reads CASSLPGGKGYEQYF. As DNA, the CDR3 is TGTGCCAGCAGTTTACCGGGGGGCAAAGGGTACGAGCAGTACTTC.

The CDR3 DNA sequence: TGCGCCAGCAGCCAATCCGGGCAAACCATTGGGACGCAGTATTTT. Protein: CASSQSGQTIGTQYF. V gene TRBV4-1 combines with J gene TRBJ2-3, with unresolved D. This CDR3 has 15 residues. V was cut by 2 bases and J by 9 bases, with 18 bases left in between. The germline CDR1 and CDR2 sequences are MGHRA and YSYEKL.

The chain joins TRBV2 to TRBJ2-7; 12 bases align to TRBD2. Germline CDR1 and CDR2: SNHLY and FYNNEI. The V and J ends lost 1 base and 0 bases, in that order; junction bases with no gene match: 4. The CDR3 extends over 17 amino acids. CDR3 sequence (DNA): TGTGCCAGCAGTGAAGGGGGACTAGCGGGCGTCTCCTACGAGCAGTACTTC. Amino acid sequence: CASSEGGLAGVSYEQYF.

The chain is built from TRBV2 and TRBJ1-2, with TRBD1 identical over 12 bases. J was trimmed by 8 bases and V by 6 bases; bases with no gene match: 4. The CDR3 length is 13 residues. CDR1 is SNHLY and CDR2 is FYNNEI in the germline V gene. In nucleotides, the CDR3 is TGTGCCAGCAGGGGACAGGGGGCGGGCGGCTACACCTTC. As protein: CASRGQGAGGYTF. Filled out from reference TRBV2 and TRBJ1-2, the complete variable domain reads EPEVTQTPSHQVTQMGQEVILRCVPISNHLYFYWYRQILGQKVEFLVSFYNNEISEKSEIFDDQFSVERPDGSNFTLKIRSTKLEDSAMYFCASRGQGAGGYTFGSGTRLTVV.

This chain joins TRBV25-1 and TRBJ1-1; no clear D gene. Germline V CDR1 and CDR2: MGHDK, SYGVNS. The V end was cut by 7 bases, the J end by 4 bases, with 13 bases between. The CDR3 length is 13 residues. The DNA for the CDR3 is TGTGCCAGCAACACCCAAGGAGTCACTGAAGCTTTCTTT. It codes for CASNTQGVTEAFF.